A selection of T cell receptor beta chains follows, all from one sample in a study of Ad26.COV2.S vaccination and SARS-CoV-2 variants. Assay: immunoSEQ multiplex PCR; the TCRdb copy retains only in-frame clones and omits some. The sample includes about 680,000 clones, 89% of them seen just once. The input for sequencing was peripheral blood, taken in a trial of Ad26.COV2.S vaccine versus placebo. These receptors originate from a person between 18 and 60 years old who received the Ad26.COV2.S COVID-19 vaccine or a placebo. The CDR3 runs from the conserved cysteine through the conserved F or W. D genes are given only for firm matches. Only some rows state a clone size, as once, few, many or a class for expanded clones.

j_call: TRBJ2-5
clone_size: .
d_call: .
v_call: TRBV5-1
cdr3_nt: TGCGCCAGCAACAAATATTATCCCCGGGGATCCCACCCTGAAGAGACCCAGTACTTC
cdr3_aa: CASNKYYPRGSHPEETQYF

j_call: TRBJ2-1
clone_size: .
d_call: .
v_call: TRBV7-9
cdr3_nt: TGTGCCAGCAGCTTAGTCAGCGATGAGCAGTTCTTC
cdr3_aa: CASSLVSDEQFF

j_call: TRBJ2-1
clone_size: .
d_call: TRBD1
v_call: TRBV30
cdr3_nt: TGTGCCTGGAGTAACCAAGGGGGCCCACGCGTCTACAATGAGCAGTTCTTC
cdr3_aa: CAWSNQGGPRVYNEQFF

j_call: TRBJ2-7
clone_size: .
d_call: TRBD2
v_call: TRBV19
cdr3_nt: TGTGCCAGTAGTGTAGCGGGAGGGCCATACGAGCAGTACTTC
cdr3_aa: CASSVAGGPYEQYF

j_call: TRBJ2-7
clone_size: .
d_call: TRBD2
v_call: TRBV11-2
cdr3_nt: TGTGCCAGCAAACGGGGACTAGCGGGAGAGTACGAGCAGTACTTC
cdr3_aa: CASKRGLAGEYEQYF

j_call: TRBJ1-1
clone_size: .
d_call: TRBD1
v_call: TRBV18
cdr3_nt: TGTGCCAGCTCACCAGGACAGGGGTTTTTTTTAGAAGCTTTCTTT
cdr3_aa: CASSPGQGFFLEAFF

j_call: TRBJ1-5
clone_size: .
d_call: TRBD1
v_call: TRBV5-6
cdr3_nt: TGTGCCAGCAGTAAGGGACAGGGCCGGCAGCCCCAGCATTTT
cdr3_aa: CASSKGQGRQPQHF

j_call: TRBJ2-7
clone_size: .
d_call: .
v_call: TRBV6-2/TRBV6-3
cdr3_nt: TGTGCCAGCAGTTACTCTTATTACGAGCAGTACTTC
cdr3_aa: CASSYSYYEQYF

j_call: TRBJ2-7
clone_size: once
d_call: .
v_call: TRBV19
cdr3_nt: TGTGCCAGTAGTTCGCCCAGGACAGAAGGGAACTACGAGCAGTACTTC
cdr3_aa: CASSSPRTEGNYEQYF

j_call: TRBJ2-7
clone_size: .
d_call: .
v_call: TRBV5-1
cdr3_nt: TGCGCCAGCAGCGGCGACACCGCCGCCTACGAGCAGTACTTC
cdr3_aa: CASSGDTAAYEQYF

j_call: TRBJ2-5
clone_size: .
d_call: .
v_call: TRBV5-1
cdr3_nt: TGCGCCAGCAGCGTACTACAGGGTGCTCAAGAGACCCAGTACTTC
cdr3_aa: CASSVLQGAQETQYF

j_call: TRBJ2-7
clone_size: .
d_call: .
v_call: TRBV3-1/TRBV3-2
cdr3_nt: TGTGCCAGCAGCCAAGAAGGCGGAGAGATTTACGAGCAGTACTTC
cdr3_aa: CASSQEGGEIYEQYF

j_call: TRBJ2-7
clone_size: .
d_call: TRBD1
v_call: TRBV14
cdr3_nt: TGTGCCAGCAGCCAGTCCGGGACAGGGCACTCCTACGAGCAGTACTTC
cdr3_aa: CASSQSGTGHSYEQYF

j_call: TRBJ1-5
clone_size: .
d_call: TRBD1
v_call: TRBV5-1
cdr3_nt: TGCGCCAGCAGCCTAACAGGGGAGGGCTTGCCCCAGCATTTT
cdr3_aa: CASSLTGEGLPQHF

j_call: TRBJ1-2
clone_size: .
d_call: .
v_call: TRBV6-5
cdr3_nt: TGTGCCAGCAGTTACGGGAGATGGAGCGGCTACACCTTC
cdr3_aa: CASSYGRWSGYTF

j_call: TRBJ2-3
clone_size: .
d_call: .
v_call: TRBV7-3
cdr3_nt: TGTGCCAGCAGCTTAATGCAGGGTGCAGATACGCAGTATTTT
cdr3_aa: CASSLMQGADTQYF

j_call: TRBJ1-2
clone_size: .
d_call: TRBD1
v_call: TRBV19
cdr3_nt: TGTGCCAGTAGTACGACCGGGACAGGGGGCGGTGGCTACACCTTC
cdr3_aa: CASSTTGTGGGGYTF

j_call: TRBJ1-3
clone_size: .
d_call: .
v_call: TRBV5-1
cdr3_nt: TGCGCCAGCAGTTTTAGGGGCGACAGCTCTGGAAACACCATATATTTT
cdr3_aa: CASSFRGDSSGNTIYF

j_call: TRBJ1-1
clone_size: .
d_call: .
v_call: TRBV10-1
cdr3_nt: TGCGCCAGCAGTGAGGGACAGTCGAACACTGAAGCTTTCTTT
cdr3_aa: CASSEGQSNTEAFF

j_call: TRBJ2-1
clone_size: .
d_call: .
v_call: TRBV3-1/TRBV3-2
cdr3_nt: TGTGCCAGCAGCCTTATACTAGCCGCTGAGCAGTTCTTC
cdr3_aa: CASSLILAAEQFF

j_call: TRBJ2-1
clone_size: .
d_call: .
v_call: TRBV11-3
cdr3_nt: TGTGCCAGCAGCTTAGACCCTAGCTCCTACAATGAGCAGTTCTTC
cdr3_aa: CASSLDPSSYNEQFF

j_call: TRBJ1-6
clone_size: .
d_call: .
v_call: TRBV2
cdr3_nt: TGTGCCAGCAGCCCCACACGGATTAATTCACCCCTCCACTTT
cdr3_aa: CASSPTRINSPLHF

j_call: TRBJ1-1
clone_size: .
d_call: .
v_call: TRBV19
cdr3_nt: TGTGCCAGTACGGGCCGGAACACTGAAGCTTTCTTT
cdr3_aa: CASTGRNTEAFF

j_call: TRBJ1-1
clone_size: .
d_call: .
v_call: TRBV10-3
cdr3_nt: TGTGCCATCAGGCAGGGGAACACTGAAGCTTTCTTT
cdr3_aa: CAIRQGNTEAFF

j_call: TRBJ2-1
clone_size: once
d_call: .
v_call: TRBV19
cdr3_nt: TGTGCCAGTAGTCCCTCAAGGGAGTGGAACAATGAGCAGTTCTTC
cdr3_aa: CASSPSREWNNEQFF

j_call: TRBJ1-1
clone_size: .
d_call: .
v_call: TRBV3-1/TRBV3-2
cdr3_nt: TGTGCCAGCAGCCAAGGTTTAGGGCAGAACACTGAAGCTTTCTTT
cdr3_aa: CASSQGLGQNTEAFF

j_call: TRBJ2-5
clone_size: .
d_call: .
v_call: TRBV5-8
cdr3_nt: TGTGCCAGCAGCCTGATGGGGGTAGGAGAGACCCAGTACTTC
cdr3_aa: CASSLMGVGETQYF

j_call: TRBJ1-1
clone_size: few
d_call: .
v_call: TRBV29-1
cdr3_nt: TGCAGCGTAGTCAGGACCGAGGGGGCTGAAGCTTTCTTT
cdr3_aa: CSVVRTEGAEAFF

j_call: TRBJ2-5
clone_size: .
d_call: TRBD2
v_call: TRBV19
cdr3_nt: TGTGCCAGTAGTAACCCCAGGACTAGCGGAGAGACCCAGTACTTC
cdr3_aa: CASSNPRTSGETQYF

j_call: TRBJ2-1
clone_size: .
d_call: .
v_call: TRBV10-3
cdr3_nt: TGTGCCATCAGTGAATGGAGGGATACCTACAATGAGCAGTTCTTC
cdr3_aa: CAISEWRDTYNEQFF

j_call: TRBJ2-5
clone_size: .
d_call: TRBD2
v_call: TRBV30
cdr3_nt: TGTGCCTGGAGCATAGCGGGGGGGCCAGCAGAGACCCAGTACTTC
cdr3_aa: CAWSIAGGPAETQYF

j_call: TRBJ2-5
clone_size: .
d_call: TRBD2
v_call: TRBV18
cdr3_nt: TGTGCCAGCTCCCCCATGGCGGGGGGCCAAGAGACCCAGTACTTC
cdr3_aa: CASSPMAGGQETQYF

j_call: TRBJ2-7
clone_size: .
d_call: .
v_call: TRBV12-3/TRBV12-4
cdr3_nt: TGTGCCAGCAGTCGCCTCAGCTCCTACGAGCAGTACTTC
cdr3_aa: CASSRLSSYEQYF

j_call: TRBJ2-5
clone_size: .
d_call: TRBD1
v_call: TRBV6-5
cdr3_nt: TGTGCCAGCAGTTACTCCCGACAGGGAGAGACCCAGTACTTC
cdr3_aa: CASSYSRQGETQYF

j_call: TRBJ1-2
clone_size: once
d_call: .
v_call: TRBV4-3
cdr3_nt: TGCGCCAGCAGCCCGTCACAGGGAGAATATGGCTACACCTTC
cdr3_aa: CASSPSQGEYGYTF

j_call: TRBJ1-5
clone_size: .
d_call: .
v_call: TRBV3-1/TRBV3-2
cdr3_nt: TGTGCCAGCAGCCAAGATGCAGGGATGGGACAGCCCCAGCATTTT
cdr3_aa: CASSQDAGMGQPQHF